The 12 T cell receptor delta chains reported below all come from one sample, sequenced in a study of γδ T cells in repeated Plasmodium falciparum infection. Vgamma9/Vdelta2+ and Vdelta2-negative gammadelta T cells were flow-sorted from PBMC for bulk sequencing. TCRdb processed the multiplex PCR reads again with the CATT caller. Altogether some 100,000 delta-chain clones are present, 1.4% being singletons, with the ten largest covering 7% to 9.5%. The sample taken for sequencing was gamma-delta T cells from blood. The origin of the receptors is a pool of human donors (malaria-infected and uninfected, not separated).

This clone was recorded many times. A far larger clone is a single base away, which makes a read error likely. Other DNA sequences of this sample code for an identical CDR3. The rearrangement joins TRDV2 to TRDJ1, with TRDD3 identical over 9 bases. Per the germline V gene, CDR1 is GEAIGNYY and CDR2 is EKD. The J segment lost 0 bases and the V segment lost 3 bases, leaving 16 bases of the junction unmatched. The CDR3 loop spans 19 amino acids. CDR3 DNA: TGTGCCTGTGACGATTTACTGGGGGACACGCCCGCGTACACCGATAAACTCATCTTT. Translated: CACDDLLGDTPAYTDKLIF.

This clone occurred a few times. TCRdb shows a much larger clone's protein in place of this DNA's translation, and the two differ at residue 12, likely through a read error; the protein shown is translated from the DNA. V and J are TRDV1 and TRDJ3; D call uncertain. The V gene lost 4 bases and the J gene lost 2 bases, with 21 bases spanning the gap. The CDR3 runs 20 residues. The germline V gene has CDR1 TSWWSYY and CDR2 QGS. Here the CDR3 reads CALGGRPRPERPWDTRQMFF. The CDR3 coding sequence is TGTGCTCTTGGGGGCCGACCAAGACCTGAGCGGCCCTGGGACACCCGACAGATGTTTTTC.

This clone was seen more than once but under ten times. The likely explanation is a read error, given a far larger clone one base away. Different DNA sequences within this sample yield the same CDR3. V gene TRDV1 combines with J gene TRDJ1, with D possibly matching TRDD1 (5 bases). The J gene, left out of TCRdb, was set here by checking the DNA against germline. CDR1 and CDR2 from the germline V gene are TSWWSYY and QGS. This CDR3 contains 16 residues. V was cut by 3 bases and J by 2 bases, with 16 bases left in between. The DNA of the CDR3 is TGTGCTCTTGGGGAGGAAGAAATCTCTCTTACCGATAAACTCATCTTT. Protein sequence: CALGEEEISLTDKLIF.

On this clone itself: TCRdb attributes to this sequence the protein of a much larger clone, which differs from the DNA translation at residue 12; a read error is likely, and the protein displayed is translated from the DNA. The rearrangement joins TRDV1 to TRDJ1; 11 nucleotides line up with TRDD3. No J gene was available from TCRdb, and it was assigned here by a germline match of the DNA. The ends lost 2 bases at V and 6 bases at J; junction bases unmatched: 11. The CDR3 is made up of 17 amino acids. Germline CDR1 and CDR2: TSWWSYY and QGS. CDR3 sequence reads: CALGEGVGDTNAYKLIF. Written as DNA, the CDR3 is TGTGCTCTTGGGGAAGGAGTGGGGGATACGAATGCGTATAAACTCATCTTT.

The sample holds a few counts of this clone. TCRdb's listed protein matches a much larger clone and diverges from this DNA's translation at residue 7, likely through a read error; the protein shown comes from the DNA. This chain links TRDV2 with TRDJ1, with 7 bases aligning to TRDD3. Germline matching of the DNA provided the J gene here, since TCRdb leaves it blank. The CDR3 runs 17 residues. V gave up 1 base and J gave up 4 bases; unmatched junction bases: 14. CDR1 is GEAIGNYY and CDR2 is EKD in the germline V gene. CDR3 bases: TGTGCCTGTGACACTCAAGACTGGGGCAGAGACGACGATAAACTCATCTTT. It encodes CACDTQDWGRDDDKLIF.

Turning to this clone: The protein TCRdb gives is from a much larger clone and does not agree with this DNA's translation at residue 3, likely a read error; the protein shown here comes from the DNA. The chain has TRDV2 and TRDJ1, with 11 bases identical to TRDD3. The J gene, absent from TCRdb, was called here by matching the DNA to germline. This CDR3 contains 16 residues. Germline CDR1 is GEAIGNYY and CDR2 is EKD. The CDR3 nucleotides are TGTGCCAGTGACACTCTGGGGGATACCACCCCCGATAAACTCATCTTT. This codes for CASDTLGDTTPDKLIF.

Turning to this clone: A far larger clone is one base from this, pointing to a likely read error. Within the sample, other DNA sequences also encode this same CDR3. The rearrangement joins TRDV1 to TRDJ1; 8 bases are a match to TRDD3. Per the germline V gene, CDR1 is TSWWSYY and CDR2 is QGS. The CDR3 length is 21 residues. CDR3 nucleotides: TGTGCGCTTGGGGATGGTTATAGACAGGGATACGGTTTTTATTTGACCGATAAACTCATCTTT. Amino acids: CALGDGYRQGYGFYLTDKLIF.

Remarks on this clone: The protein TCRdb gives is from a much larger clone and does not agree with this DNA's translation at residue 13, likely a read error; the protein shown here comes from the DNA. The chain joins TRDV2 to TRDJ1, with 8 nucleotides matching TRDD3. The J gene is not listed in TCRdb, so it was assigned here from a DNA match to germline. This CDR3 contains 19 residues. Losses at the gene ends were 2 bases for V and 7 bases for J; bases not matched to a gene: 23. Germline V gene sequence: CDR1 GEAIGNYY, CDR2 EKD. The CDR3 is CACDMMSLKVLGGIGKLIF. The CDR3 DNA reads TGTGCCTGTGACATGATGTCCCTCAAGGTACTGGGGGGTATAGGTAAACTCATCTTT.

This clone has a handful of counts. TCRdb has a much larger clone's protein, which differs at residue 10 from the translation of this DNA, likely because of a read error; what is shown is the protein translated from the DNA. This rearrangement joins TRDV2 to TRDJ1; tentatively, D is TRDD3 (5 bases). Assignment of the J gene here rests on matching the DNA to germline, because TCRdb gives none. This CDR3 contains 18 residues. Trimming pared 0 bases from V and 0 bases from J, leaving 19 bases between. Germline loops: CDR1 GEAIGNYY, CDR2 EKD. The CDR3 here is CACDTVSTLPGDTDKLIF. For the CDR3, the DNA is TGTGCCTGTGACACCGTATCGACTCTCCCGGGGGACACCGATAAACTCATCTTT.

This clone was recorded a few times. TCRdb's protein, taken from a much larger clone, differs from this DNA's translation at residue 6, likely owing to a read error; the protein displayed comes from the DNA. V usage is TRDV1 and J usage is TRDJ1; D may be TRDD2 or TRDD3 (5 bases each). TCRdb carries no J gene annotation; the J gene was assigned here by matching the DNA with germline. The CDR3 is 19 residues long. CDR1 and CDR2 from the germline V gene are TSWWSYY and QGS. V was pared by 4 bases and J by 8 bases, with 32 bases between. CDR3: CALGGVGPYALALSGKLIF. CDR3 nucleotides: TGTGCTCTTGGGGGGGTCGGACCCTACGCACTGGCGCTGTCTGGGAAACTCATCTTT.

The table lists this clone with a few counts. A far larger clone is a single base away, which makes a read error likely. The same CDR3 also results from other DNA sequences found in this sample. The chain combines TRDV2 with TRDJ1; 9 bases are a match to TRDD3. V lost 2 bases, J lost 2 bases, and 20 bases stayed unmatched. Germline CDR1 is GEAIGNYY and CDR2 is EKD. This CDR3 comprises 20 residues. Here the CDR3 reads CACDKLGGGLGDTPTDKLIF. The DNA of the CDR3 is TGTGCCTGTGACAAACTAGGCGGCGGACTGGGGGACACCCCTACCGATAAACTCATCTTT.

Concerning this clone itself: The protein given by TCRdb reflects a much larger clone and differs at residue 20 from this DNA's translation, likely from a read error; the protein shown is the DNA's translation. CDR3 coding DNA: TGTGCTCTTGGGCTTACTCGACGTAATAACTGGGGGATACGGTACACCGATAAACTCACCTTT. Protein sequence: CALGLTRRNNWGIRYTDKLTF. TRDV1 is the V gene, and the J gene was not called; TRDD3 was called by the table and not checked on the DNA. The CDR3 loop spans 21 amino acids. Per germline, CDR1 TSWWSYY and CDR2 QGS.